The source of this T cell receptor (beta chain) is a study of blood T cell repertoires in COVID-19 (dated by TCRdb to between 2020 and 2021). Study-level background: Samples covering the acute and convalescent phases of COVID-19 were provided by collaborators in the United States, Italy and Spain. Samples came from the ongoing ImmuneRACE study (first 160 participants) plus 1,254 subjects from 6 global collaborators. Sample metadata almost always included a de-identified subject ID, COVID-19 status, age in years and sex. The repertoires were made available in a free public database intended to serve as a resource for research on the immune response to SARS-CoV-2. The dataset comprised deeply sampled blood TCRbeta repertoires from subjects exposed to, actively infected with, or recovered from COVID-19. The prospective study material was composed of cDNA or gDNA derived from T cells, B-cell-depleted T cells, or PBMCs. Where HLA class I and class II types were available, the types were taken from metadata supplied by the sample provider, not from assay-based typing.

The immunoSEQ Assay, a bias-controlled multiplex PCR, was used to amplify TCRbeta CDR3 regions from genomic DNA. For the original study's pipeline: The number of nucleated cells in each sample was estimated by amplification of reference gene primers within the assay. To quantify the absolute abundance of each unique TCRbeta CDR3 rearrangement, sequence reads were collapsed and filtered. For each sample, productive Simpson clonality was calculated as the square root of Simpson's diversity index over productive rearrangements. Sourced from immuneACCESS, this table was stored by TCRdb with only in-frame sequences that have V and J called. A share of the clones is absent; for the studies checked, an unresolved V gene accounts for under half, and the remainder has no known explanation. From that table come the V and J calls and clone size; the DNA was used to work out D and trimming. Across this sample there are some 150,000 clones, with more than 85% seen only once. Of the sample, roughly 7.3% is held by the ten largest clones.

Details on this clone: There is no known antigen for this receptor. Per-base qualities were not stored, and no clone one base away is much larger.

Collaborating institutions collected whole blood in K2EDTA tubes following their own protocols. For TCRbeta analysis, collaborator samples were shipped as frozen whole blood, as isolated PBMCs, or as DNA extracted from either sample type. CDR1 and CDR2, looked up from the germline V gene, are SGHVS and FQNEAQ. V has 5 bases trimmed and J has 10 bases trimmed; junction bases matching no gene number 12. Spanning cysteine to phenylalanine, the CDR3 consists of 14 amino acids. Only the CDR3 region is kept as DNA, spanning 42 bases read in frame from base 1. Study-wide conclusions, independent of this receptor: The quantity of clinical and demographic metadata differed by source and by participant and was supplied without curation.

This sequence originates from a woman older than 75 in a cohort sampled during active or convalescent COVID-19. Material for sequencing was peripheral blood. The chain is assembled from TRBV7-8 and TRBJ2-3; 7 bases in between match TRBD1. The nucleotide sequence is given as TGTGCCAGCAGCCCCGGGACACCAGGGGGATCGCAGTATTTT. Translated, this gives CASSPGTPGGSQYF.